A selection of T cell receptor beta chains follows, all from one sample in a study of radiotherapy plus CTLA-4 blockade in lung cancer. The assay was immunoSEQ multiplex PCR, and TCRdb's table has in-frame clones only and misses some. The sample holds 90,000 to 100,000 clones; about 86% are singletons and the top ten take 4.5% to 5%. The starting material was peripheral blood, obtained from a patient treated with radiotherapy plus ipilimumab. The receptors here all came from a human donor with non-small cell lung cancer that progressed on radiotherapy plus ipilimumab. Both conserved end residues are part of each CDR3. D genes are given only for firm matches. The size of a clone is reported for some rows only, either as once, few or many, or as a class for expanded clones.

d_gene,j_gene,v_gene,abundance,CDR3aa,CDR3nt
-,TRBJ2-1,TRBV9,-,CASSVGGSYNEQFF,TGTGCCAGCAGCGTAGGGGGCTCCTACAATGAGCAGTTCTTC
-,TRBJ2-1,TRBV27,once,CASRPTTTAKQFF,TGTGCCAGCAGGCCCACTACCACCGCTAAGCAGTTCTTC
-,TRBJ2-1,TRBV7-6,-,CASSLVYGSSEQFF,TGTGCCAGCAGCTTAGTGTACGGGAGTAGCGAGCAGTTCTTC
-,TRBJ1-2,TRBV6-1,-,CASTPGLNYGYTF,TGTGCCAGCACCCCGGGCTTAAACTATGGCTACACCTTC
TRBD2,TRBJ2-7,TRBV7-8,-,CASSLVIAGGLSSYEQYF,TGTGCCAGCAGCTTAGTAATAGCGGGAGGGTTGAGCTCCTACGAGCAGTACTTC
-,TRBJ1-1,TRBV7-3,-,CASSFGGEDTEAFF,TGTGCCAGCAGCTTCGGGGGGGAAGACACTGAAGCTTTCTTT
-,TRBJ2-7,TRBV6-1,-,CASSTAGYPSYEQYF,TGTGCCAGCAGTACGGCTGGTTACCCCTCCTACGAGCAGTACTTC
-,TRBJ1-4,TRBV6-5,-,CASSAPGGGEKLFF,TGTGCCAGCAGTGCCCCGGGGGGGGGTGAAAAACTGTTTTTT
-,TRBJ2-3,TRBV7-9,-,CASFAFSPDTQYF,TGTGCCAGCTTCGCGTTCTCACCAGATACGCAGTATTTT
-,TRBJ2-7,TRBV6-1,few,CASSGQVYSYEQYF,TGTGCCAGCAGTGGACAGGTCTATTCCTACGAGCAGTACTTC
TRBD1,TRBJ2-7,TRBV18,-,CASSPGQGENEQYF,TGTGCCAGCTCTCCAGGACAGGGGGAAAACGAGCAGTACTTC
-,TRBJ2-7,TRBV5-6,-,CASSLRMVSGQPYEQYF,TGTGCCAGCAGCTTGCGTATGGTGTCAGGCCAACCCTACGAGCAGTACTTC
TRBD1,TRBJ1-2,TRBV5-1,once,CASSLGQGGGYTF,TGCGCCAGCAGCTTGGGACAGGGAGGAGGCTACACCTTC
TRBD1,TRBJ1-2,TRBV28,-,CASRTTGGSVYTF,TGTGCCAGCAGGACAACAGGGGGCTCCGTCTACACCTTC
TRBD1,TRBJ1-1,TRBV25-1,-,CASRTGYTEAFF,TGTGCCAGTCGGACAGGGTACACTGAAGCTTTCTTT
-,TRBJ2-7,TRBV2,-,CASSRGSYEQYF,TGTGCCAGCAGTAGGGGTTCCTACGAGCAGTACTTC
-,TRBJ1-4,TRBV19,-,CASTRAEKLFF,TGTGCCAGTACCCGTGCGGAAAAACTGTTTTTT
-,TRBJ1-2,TRBV5-1,-,CASSPDGQNYGYTF,TGCGCCAGCAGCCCCGACGGGCAAAACTATGGCTACACCTTC
-,TRBJ2-7,TRBV11-1,-,CASSPRAGLSYEQYF,TGTGCCAGCAGCCCCCGTGCCGGGCTCTCCTACGAGCAGTACTTC
-,TRBJ2-1,TRBV28,-,CASSLLGDEQFF,TGTGCCAGCAGTTTACTGGGGGATGAGCAGTTCTTC
-,TRBJ2-2,TRBV7-3,once,CASSLWVGPGELFF,TGTGCCAGCAGCTTATGGGTAGGGCCCGGGGAGCTGTTTTTT
-,TRBJ2-1,TRBV2,-,CASSEALSRLGRGNEQFF,TGTGCCAGCAGTGAAGCTCTCAGCAGGCTAGGTCGGGGCAATGAGCAGTTCTTC
-,TRBJ1-5,TRBV19,-,CASSIEGPDSNQPQHF,TGTGCCAGTAGTATAGAAGGGCCGGATAGCAATCAGCCCCAGCATTTT
TRBD2,TRBJ2-2,TRBV6-5,-,CASSYRIAGAGELFF,TGTGCCAGCAGTTACCGAATAGCGGGAGCCGGGGAGCTGTTTTTT
-,TRBJ1-2,TRBV9,-,CASSVGWSPSTDGSGGYTF,TGTGCCAGCAGCGTTGGTTGGTCCCCATCGACAGACGGTTCCGGTGGCTACACCTTC
TRBD1,TRBJ2-2,TRBV18,-,CASSQRERQGPGELFF,TGTGCCAGCTCACAAAGGGAACGACAGGGCCCCGGGGAGCTGTTTTTT
TRBD2,TRBJ2-3,TRBV5-1,-,CASKLAGVTDTQYF,TGCGCCAGCAAGCTAGCGGGAGTGACAGATACGCAGTATTTT
-,TRBJ1-1,TRBV5-1,-,CASSLGVRGRGTEAFF,TGCGCCAGCAGCTTGGGGGTTCGAGGGCGTGGAACTGAAGCTTTCTTT
-,TRBJ2-3,TRBV11-2,-,CASSSTSYTQYF,TGTGCCAGCAGCTCGACTTCTTATACGCAGTATTTT
-,TRBJ2-3,TRBV29-1,-,CSAVLVIRADTQYF,TGCAGCGCCGTACTAGTGATAAGGGCAGATACGCAGTATTTT
-,TRBJ2-1,TRBV6-1,-,CASSEMGGTVNEQFF,TGTGCCAGCAGTGAAATGGGGGGAACCGTAAATGAGCAGTTCTTC
-,TRBJ2-1,TRBV7-9,once,CASSAFQSPAYNEQFF,TGTGCCAGCAGCGCCTTTCAGAGCCCAGCCTACAATGAGCAGTTCTTC
-,TRBJ2-7,TRBV7-9,-,CASSLAGMPYEQYF,TGTGCCAGCAGCTTAGCGGGGATGCCCTACGAGCAGTACTTC
-,TRBJ1-5,TRBV6-4,-,CASSSLQPVGNQPQHF,TGTGCCAGCAGCTCTTTACAACCGGTAGGCAATCAGCCCCAGCATTTT
-,TRBJ1-6,TRBV11-3,-,CASSLENNSPLHF,TGTGCCAGCAGCTTAGAGAATAATTCACCCCTCCACTTT
-,TRBJ2-7,TRBV30,-,CAWSRMMGRYEQYF,TGTGCCTGGAGCCGTATGATGGGTCGGTACGAGCAGTACTTC
-,TRBJ1-2,TRBV20-1,-,CSAGGDYGYTF,TGCAGTGCTGGGGGGGACTATGGCTACACCTTC
-,TRBJ2-7,TRBV21-1,-,CARVAGSLAYEQYF,TGTGCCAGGGTGGCCGGGAGCCTAGCCTACGAGCAGTACTTC
-,TRBJ1-5,TRBV19,-,CASKETANNQPQHF,TGTGCCAGTAAAGAGACAGCTAACAATCAGCCCCAGCATTTT